Listed below are T cell receptor beta chains from one sample, sequenced in a study of OX40 agonist ivuxolimab in advanced cancers. Data came from immunoSEQ multiplex PCR; TCRdb stores just in-frame clones and leaves some out. This table has 20,000 or so clones, more than 80% appearing once. This specimen was CD4+ or CD8+ T cells sorted from blood, taken in a trial of the OX40 agonist ivuxolimab. Receptor source: an adult with an advanced solid tumor such as melanoma, head and neck, liver or kidney cancer. The CDR3 runs from the conserved cysteine through the conserved F or W. Fields, in order: V gene, J gene, D gene, clone size, CDR3 protein, CDR3 DNA. The D gene is left open where the match is weak. Some rows mark clone size as missing; the rest say once, few, many or name a class of expanded clone.

>TRBV27|TRBJ2-7|TRBD2|once
CASSAGTSGIEQYF
TGTGCCAGCAGTGCCGGGACTAGCGGGATCGAGCAGTACTTC
>TRBV7-9|TRBJ2-1|TRBD2|medium-sized
CASSFPAVGLAGLYEQFF
TGTGCCAGCAGCTTCCCGGCGGTGGGACTAGCGGGATTGTATGAGCAGTTCTTC
>TRBV29-1|TRBJ2-7|TRBD1|-
CSGGQDSYEQYF
TGCAGCGGGGGACAGGATTCCTACGAGCAGTACTTC
>TRBV14|TRBJ2-3|-|many
CASSQVGGPTDTQYF
TGTGCCAGCAGCCAGGTCGGGGGCCCCACAGATACGCAGTATTTT
>TRBV6-5|TRBJ2-5|TRBD2|-
CASSPSGGAQVAQYF
TGTGCCAGCAGTCCTAGCGGGGGGGCCCAAGTGGCCCAGTACTTC
>TRBV28|TRBJ1-1|-|once
CASSPQGSLEAFF
TGTGCCAGCAGTCCCCAAGGTTCCCTTGAAGCTTTCTTT
>TRBV27|TRBJ1-1|-|-
CASSLGGRSRTEAFF
TGTGCCAGCAGTTTGGGGGGCCGTTCGAGGACTGAAGCTTTCTTT
>TRBV6-5|TRBJ2-7|-|-
CASSYRGGAYEQYF
TGTGCCAGCAGTTACAGGGGGGGAGCATACGAGCAGTACTTC
>TRBV15|TRBJ2-5|-|few
CATSRDNREIQETQYF
TGTGCCACCAGCAGAGACAACAGGGAGATACAAGAGACCCAGTACTTC
>TRBV11-2|TRBJ1-1|-|-
CASRAPRDTEAFF
TGTGCCAGCAGGGCCCCACGGGACACTGAAGCTTTCTTT
>TRBV11-2|TRBJ1-2|TRBD1|few
CASSLDRGTGEGYGYTF
TGTGCCAGCAGCCTAGATAGGGGGACAGGGGAAGGTTATGGCTACACCTTC
>TRBV10-2|TRBJ2-7|TRBD1|-
CASRSGTAYEQYF
TGCGCCAGCAGATCCGGGACAGCCTACGAGCAGTACTTC
>TRBV6-4|TRBJ1-2|-|-
CASSFGGHRQTF
TGTGCCAGCAGTTTTGGGGGACACAGGCAGACCTTC
>TRBV11-2|TRBJ1-1|-|once
CASSLGGSWAISIEAFF
TGTGCCAGCAGCTTAGGGGGCTCTTGGGCGATAAGTATTGAAGCTTTCTTT
>TRBV13|TRBJ1-4|-|-
CASSFLSGNEKLFF
TGTGCCAGCAGCTTTCTAAGCGGTAATGAAAAACTGTTTTTT
>TRBV9|TRBJ1-2|-|-
CASRGLYGYTF
TGTGCCAGCAGGGGGCTTTATGGCTACACCTTC
>TRBV11-1|TRBJ2-2|-|-
CASSARLGVDTGELFF
TGTGCCAGCAGCGCGAGGCTGGGGGTAGACACCGGGGAGCTGTTTTTT
>TRBV13|TRBJ2-7|TRBD2|-
CASSLVGLAGNEQYF
TGTGCCAGCAGCTTAGTGGGACTAGCGGGGAACGAGCAGTACTTC